These 21 T cell receptor beta chains were sequenced from one sample in a study of control samples from healthy donors and cancer patients. Measured with immunoSEQ multiplex PCR; TCRdb has only the in-frame clones, and not every one. The data contain around 150,000 clones, about 90% of them singletons. The specimen was blood. These receptor sequences come from a man aged 25 to 45 in good health.

The chain has TRBV24-1 and TRBJ2-1; possible D gene TRBD2, 5 bases. V lost 3 bases to trimming and J lost 8 bases, with 16 bases between them. This CDR3 has 15 amino acids. Germline CDR1 reads KGHDR; CDR2 reads SFDVKD. The CDR3 nucleotides are TGTGCCACCAGTGATGTGGGGAGATACTCCGATGAGCAGTTCTTC. The encoded protein is CATSDVGRYSDEQFF.

This chain joins TRBV6-5 and TRBJ2-5; D is possibly TRBD2 (6 bases). Per the germline V gene, CDR1 is MNHEY and CDR2 is SVGAGI. V was clipped by 6 bases and J by 5 bases, with 10 bases between them. The CDR3 totals 12 residues. The CDR3: CASRDGTETQYF. CDR3 bases: TGTGCCAGCAGGGACGGGACTGAGACCCAGTACTTC.

The chain employs TRBV6-5 and TRBJ1-2; the match to TRBD1 covers 9 bases. V lost 6 bases and J lost 1; bases outside the gene matches: 6. This CDR3 has 15 residues. CDR1 is MNHEY, CDR2 SVGAGI, per germline. The CDR3 here is CASRAETGGNYGYTF. The CDR3 DNA is TGTGCCAGCAGGGCCGAGACAGGGGGTAACTATGGCTACACCTTC.

This clone showed up just a few times. This chain links TRBV28 with TRBJ1-4; no clear D gene. Per the germline V gene, CDR1 is MDHEN and CDR2 is SYDVKM. V was trimmed by 6 bases and J by 1 base, leaving 15 bases between them. The CDR3 contains 16 residues. CDR3 amino acids: CASRTAQGGTNEKLFF. Here the CDR3 DNA reads TGTGCCAGCAGAACCGCTCAAGGAGGAACTAATGAAAAACTGTTTTTT.

The chain links TRBV9 to TRBJ1-6; TRBD1 matches at 7 bases. The CDR3 has 15 residues. The V gene end was trimmed by 2 bases and the J gene end by 10 bases; junction bases not matched to a gene: 9. Germline lookup yields CDR1 SGDLS and CDR2 YYNGEE. CDR3: CASSVSQGLGSPLHF. The DNA for the CDR3 is TGTGCCAGCAGCGTTTCACAGGGGTTAGGCTCACCCCTCCACTTT.

This rearrangement joins TRBV9 to TRBJ2-3; 9 bases map to TRBD2. This CDR3 comprises 17 residues. Per the germline V gene, CDR1 is SGDLS and CDR2 is YYNGEE. V lost 0 bases and J lost 5; bases outside the gene matches: 10. The CDR3: CASSVENGGRAGDTQYF. For the CDR3, the DNA is TGTGCCAGCAGCGTAGAGAACGGCGGGAGGGCCGGAGATACGCAGTATTTT.

The J gene is TRBJ2-7, the V gene TRBV5-8; D is perhaps TRBD1 (6 bases). Trimming pared 6 bases from V and 5 bases from J, leaving 21 bases between. There are 15 residues in the CDR3. Per germline, CDR1 SGHTS and CDR2 YDEGEE. CDR3 sequence reads: CASTQQGRAIDEQYF. For the CDR3, the DNA is TGTGCCAGCACCCAACAGGGCAGGGCAATCGACGAGCAGTACTTC.

This clone was counted once. This chain uses TRBV5-4 with TRBJ1-1; D is undetermined. The ends were cut back, 2 bases at V and 5 bases at J, with 13 bases in the middle. The CDR3 covers 14 residues. Germline V gene sequence: CDR1 SGHNT, CDR2 YYREEE (reference sequence). CDR3 sequence: CASSLYGVRTEAFF. As DNA, the CDR3 is TGTGCCAGCAGCTTATATGGGGTACGGACTGAAGCTTTCTTT.

This chain connects TRBV29-1 to TRBJ2-7; 11 bases map to TRBD2. The CDR3 sequence is 13 residues long. Germline CDR1 is SQVTM and CDR2 is ANQGSEA. Trimming at V came to 6 bases and at J to 5 bases, leaving 6 bases not matched to a gene. The DNA for the CDR3 is TGCAGCGTAAGGGGACTAGCGGTTGACGAGCAGTACTTC. Encoded protein: CSVRGLAVDEQYF.

V is TRBV5-8 and J is TRBJ2-7, with a tentative D call TRBD1 (5 bases). Germline-derived CDR1 and CDR2 are SGHTS and YDEGEE. Deletions cut 4 bases from V and 2 bases from J, with 16 bases between. The CDR3 runs 15 residues. CDR3 sequence: CASSPRTLGAYEQYF. For the CDR3, the DNA is TGTGCCAGCAGCCCGAGGACCCTAGGGGCCTACGAGCAGTACTTC. Filled out from reference TRBV5-8 and TRBJ2-7, the complete variable domain reads EAGVTQSPTHLIKTRGQQATLRCSPISGHTSVYWYQQALGLGLQFLLWYDEGEERNRGNFPPRFSGRQFPNYSSELNVNALELEDSALYLCASSPRTLGAYEQYFGPGTRLTVT.

This CDR3 reads CASSLTGSPTYEQYF. For the CDR3, the DNA is TGCGCCAGCAGCTTGACAGGGTCACCCACCTACGAGCAGTACTTC. The chain recombines TRBV5-1 with TRBJ2-7; D is possibly TRBD1 (6 bases). The CDR3 has 15 amino acids. Trimming removed 1 base from V and 2 bases from J, with 13 bases in between. Germline CDR1 SGHRS, CDR2 YFSETQ.

The rearrangement links TRBV24-1 to TRBJ1-1; possible D gene TRBD1, 6 bases. The CDR3 sequence is 14 residues long. V shed 5 bases and J shed 4 bases, with 13 bases lying between them. Per the germline V gene, CDR1 is KGHDR and CDR2 is SFDVKD. The CDR3 DNA reads as TGTGCCACCAGTGTTGGTCAGGGGAGCACTGAAGCTTTCTTT. This codes for CATSVGQGSTEAFF.

The rearrangement uses TRBV3-1 (or the pseudogene TRBV3-2) and TRBJ2-7; 7 bases agree with TRBD1. V gave up 5 bases and J gave up 0 bases; unmatched junction bases: 7. The CDR3 loop spans 15 amino acids. The germline CDR1 and CDR2 sequences are LGHDT and YNNKEL (reference sequence). DNA for the CDR3: TGTGCCAGCAGCTCACGGACAGGTAGCTCCTACGAGCAGTACTTC. Translation: CASSSRTGSSYEQYF.

This clone has a single count. This rearrangement joins TRBV18 to TRBJ2-2, with 7 bases that match TRBD1. This CDR3 contains 14 residues. V lost 3 bases, J lost 7 bases, and 5 bases stayed unmatched. Germline V lookup: CDR1 KGHSH, CDR2 LQKENI. This CDR3 reads CASSPYRGSGELFF. Written as DNA, the CDR3 is TGTGCCAGCTCACCCTACAGGGGAAGCGGGGAGCTGTTTTTT.

The V call is TRBV19, the J call TRBJ2-2; D uncertain. The CDR3 is made up of 16 amino acids. V lost 1 base and J lost 6, with 15 bases in between. The germline V gene encodes CDR1 LNHDA and CDR2 SQIVND (reference sequence). DNA of the CDR3: TGTGCCAGTAGTATAGCCTACCAGTTGGTCGCCGGGGAGCTGTTTTTT. Amino acid sequence: CASSIAYQLVAGELFF.

V and J are TRBV30 and TRBJ2-2; D may be TRBD1 (5 bases). The CDR3 is made up of 15 amino acids. Germline V CDR1 and CDR2: GTSNPN, SVGIG (reference sequence). V was shortened by 0 bases and J by 2 bases, with 10 bases between the two germline ends. CDR3: CAWSVYRSNTGELFF. DNA for the CDR3: TGTGCCTGGAGTGTATACAGGAGCAACACCGGGGAGCTGTTTTTT.

This rearrangement joins TRBV6-5 to TRBJ1-5; 7 positions match TRBD1. CDR3 length: 15 amino acids. Trimming took 6 bases from V and 3 from J; bases not matched to a gene: 8. Germline CDR1 MNHEY, CDR2 SVGAGI. CDR3 residues: CASSMRQGINQPQHF. CDR3 DNA: TGTGCCAGCAGCATGAGACAGGGTATCAATCAGCCCCAGCATTTT.

V gene TRBV7-3 combines with J gene TRBJ2-4, with D possibly matching TRBD2 (6 bases). CDR3 length: 19 residues. The V end lost 2 bases, the J end lost 1 base, and 21 bases lay between the germline ends. The germline V gene encodes CDR1 SGHTA and CDR2 FQGTGA. CDR3 in amino acids: CASSLEVRSNRGAKNIQYF. The CDR3 bases are TGTGCCAGCAGCTTAGAAGTCAGATCGAACCGGGGGGCCAAAAACATTCAGTACTTC.

The V and J genes are TRBV13 and TRBJ2-5, with D uncertain. The V gene lost 4 bases and the J gene lost 5 bases, with 20 bases spanning the gap. CDR3 length: 16 amino acids. The germline gives CDR1 PRHDT, CDR2 FYEKMQ (reference sequence). The CDR3 coding sequence is TGTGCCAGCAGCTCTTCCGCGGTTCTAAGGAAGGAGACCCAGTACTTC. Protein: CASSSSAVLRKETQYF.

The V gene is TRBV5-1, the J gene TRBJ1-1; tentatively, D is TRBD1 (5 bases). The germline V gene encodes CDR1 SGHRS and CDR2 YFSETQ. This CDR3 has 11 amino acids. Trimming cost V 6 bases and J 5 bases, with 8 bases left between them. CDR3 bases: TGCGCCAGCAACCAGGGTACTGAAGCTTTCTTT. The encoded protein is CASNQGTEAFF.

The V call is TRBV27, the J call TRBJ1-1, with D maybe TRBD1 (6 bases). The V end was cut by 6 bases, the J end by 5 bases, with 16 bases between. This CDR3 contains 14 residues. Germline CDR1 reads MNHEY; CDR2 reads SMNVEV (reference sequence). The chain's CDR3 is CASRNTGKDTEAFF. CDR3 in DNA: TGTGCCAGCAGAAATACAGGGAAGGATACTGAAGCTTTCTTT.